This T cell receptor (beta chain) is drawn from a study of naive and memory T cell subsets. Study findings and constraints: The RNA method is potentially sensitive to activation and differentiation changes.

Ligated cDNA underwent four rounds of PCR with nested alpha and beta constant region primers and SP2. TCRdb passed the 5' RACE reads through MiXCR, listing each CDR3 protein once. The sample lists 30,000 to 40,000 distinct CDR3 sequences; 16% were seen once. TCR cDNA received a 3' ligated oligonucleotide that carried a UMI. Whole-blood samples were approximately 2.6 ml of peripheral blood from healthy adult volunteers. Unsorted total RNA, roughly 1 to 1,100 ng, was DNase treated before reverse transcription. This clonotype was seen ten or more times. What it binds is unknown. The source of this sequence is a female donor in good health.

This chain's CDR3 is CSVESLGEAFF. CDR3 coding DNA: TGCAGCGTTGAGTCCTTGGGGGAAGCTTTCTTT. The chain couples TRBV29-1 to TRBJ1-1; D remains unclear. V was clipped by 3 bases and J by 8 bases, with 10 bases between them. This CDR3 has 11 residues. Germline lookup yields CDR1 SQVTM and CDR2 ANQGSEA. Drawing the rest from reference TRBV29-1 and TRBJ1-1, the complete variable domain is SAVISQKPSRDICQRGTSLTIQCQVDSQVTMMFWYRQQPGQSLTLIATANQGSEATYESGFVIDKFPISRPNLTFSTLTVSNMSPEDSSIYLCSVESLGEAFFGQGTRLTVV.